The clone carrying this T cell receptor beta chain was found many times. This entry belongs to a study of spatial heterogeneity in lung cancer. Per germline, CDR1 SGHAT and CDR2 FQNNGV. The CDR3 totals 15 residues. V shed 6 bases, J shed 5 bases, and the junction held 12 bases outside the gene matches. One entry per CDR3 protein results from TCRdb running MiXCR on the 5' RACE reads. This sample has about 52,000 distinct CDR3 sequences, with less than 9% found just once. Noted time point: blood at routine non-recurrence follow-up after resection. Unsorted whole RNA of tumor, nontumor lung or frozen PBMC was sequenced.

The source is a female donor with early-stage non-small cell lung cancer. The V gene is TRBV11-2, the J gene TRBJ1-1, with TRBD1 matching over 7 bases. The sample here was PBMCs, taken at follow-up. CDR3 bases: TGTGCCAGCAGTCCACAGGGGTTGTTGCCGACTGAAGCTTTCTTT. The encoded protein is CASSPQGLLPTEAFF.